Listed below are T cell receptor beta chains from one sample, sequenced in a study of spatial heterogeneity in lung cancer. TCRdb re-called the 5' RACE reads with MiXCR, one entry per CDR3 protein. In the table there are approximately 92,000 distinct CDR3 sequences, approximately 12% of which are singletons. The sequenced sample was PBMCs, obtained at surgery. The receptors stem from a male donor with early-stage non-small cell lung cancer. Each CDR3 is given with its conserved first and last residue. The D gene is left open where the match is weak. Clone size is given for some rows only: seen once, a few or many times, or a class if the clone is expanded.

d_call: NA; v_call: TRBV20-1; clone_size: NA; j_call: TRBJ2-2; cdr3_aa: CSARPQDRTVPGELFF; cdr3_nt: TGCAGTGCTAGACCCCAGGACCGAACAGTCCCCGGGGAGCTGTTTTTT
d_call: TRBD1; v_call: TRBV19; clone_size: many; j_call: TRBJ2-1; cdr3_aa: CASREQGAGYNEQFF; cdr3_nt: TGTGCCAGTAGGGAACAGGGGGCGGGATATAATGAGCAGTTCTTC
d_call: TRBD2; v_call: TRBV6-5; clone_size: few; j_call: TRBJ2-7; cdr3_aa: CASTRTSGSYEQYF; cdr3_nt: TGTGCCAGCACCCGGACTAGCGGCTCCTACGAGCAGTACTTC
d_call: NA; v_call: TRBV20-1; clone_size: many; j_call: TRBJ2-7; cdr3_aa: CSARVVVGSSNEQYF; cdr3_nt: TGCAGTGCTAGAGTGGTTGTCGGGAGTAGTAATGAGCAGTACTTC
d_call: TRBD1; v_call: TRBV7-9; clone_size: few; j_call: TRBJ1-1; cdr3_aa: CASSLTGVAEAFF; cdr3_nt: TGTGCCAGCAGCCTTACAGGGGTGGCTGAAGCTTTCTTT
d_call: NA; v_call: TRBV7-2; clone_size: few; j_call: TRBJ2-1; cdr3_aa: CASSLMRGIHEQFF; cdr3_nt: TGTGCCAGCAGCTTAATGCGGGGCATCCATGAGCAGTTCTTC
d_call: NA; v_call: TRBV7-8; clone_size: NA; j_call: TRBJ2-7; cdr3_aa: CASSLIWVYSKGEQYF; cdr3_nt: TGTGCCAGCAGCTTAATATGGGTCTATTCAAAGGGCGAGCAGTACTTC
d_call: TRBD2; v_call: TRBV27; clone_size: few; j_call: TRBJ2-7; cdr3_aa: CASSSLAAGGFYEQYF; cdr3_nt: TGTGCCAGCAGTAGCTTGGCGGCGGGGGGGTTCTACGAGCAGTACTTC
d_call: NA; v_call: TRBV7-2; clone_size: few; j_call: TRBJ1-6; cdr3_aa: CASSPGWRSALHF; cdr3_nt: TGTGCCAGCAGCCCGGGTTGGAGGTCAGCCCTCCACTTT
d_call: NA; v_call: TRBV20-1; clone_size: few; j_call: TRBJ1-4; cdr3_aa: CSAPNRGKTNEKLFF; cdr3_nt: TGCAGTGCGCCGAATAGGGGGAAAACTAATGAAAAACTGTTTTTT
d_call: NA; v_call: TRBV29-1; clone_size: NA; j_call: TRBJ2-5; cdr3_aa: CSVMRVPGETQYF; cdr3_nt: TGCAGCGTCATGAGGGTCCCCGGCGAGACCCAGTACTTC
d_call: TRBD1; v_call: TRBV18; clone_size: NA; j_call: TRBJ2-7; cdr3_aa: CASSPGTGVNHEQYF; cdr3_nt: TGTGCCAGCTCACCTGGGACAGGGGTTAATCACGAGCAGTACTTC
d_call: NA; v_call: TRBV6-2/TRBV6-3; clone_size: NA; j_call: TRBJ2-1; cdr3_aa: CASSFDDNEQFF; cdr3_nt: TGTGCCAGCAGTTTCGATGACAATGAGCAGTTCTTC
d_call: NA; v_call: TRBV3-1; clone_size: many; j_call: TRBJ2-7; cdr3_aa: CASRKSPTGWDEQYF; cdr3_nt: TGTGCCAGCAGAAAATCCCCTACAGGGTGGGACGAGCAGTACTTC
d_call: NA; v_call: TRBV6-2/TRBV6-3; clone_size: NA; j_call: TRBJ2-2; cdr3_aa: CASRGRVNTGELFF; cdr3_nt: TGTGCCAGCCGGGGCAGGGTAAACACCGGGGAGCTGTTTTTT
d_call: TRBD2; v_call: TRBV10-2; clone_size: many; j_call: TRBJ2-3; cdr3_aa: CASTEWGGRTDTQYF; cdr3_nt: TGCGCCAGCACCGAATGGGGAGGGCGCACAGATACGCAGTATTTT
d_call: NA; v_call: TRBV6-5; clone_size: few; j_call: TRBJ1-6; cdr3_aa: CASSMLNSPLHF; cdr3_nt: TGTGCCAGCAGTATGTTGAATTCACCCCTCCACTTT
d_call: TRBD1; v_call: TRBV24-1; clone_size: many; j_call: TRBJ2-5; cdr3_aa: CATSDLKKTGLETQYF; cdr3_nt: TGTGCCACCAGTGATTTGAAGAAGACAGGGTTGGAGACCCAGTACTTC
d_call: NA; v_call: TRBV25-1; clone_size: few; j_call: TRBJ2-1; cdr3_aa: CASNGGQWNEQFF; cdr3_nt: TGTGCCAGCAACGGGGGACAATGGAATGAGCAGTTCTTC
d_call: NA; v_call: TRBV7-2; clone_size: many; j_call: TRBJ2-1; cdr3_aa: CAIPLTRSGVQFF; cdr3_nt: TGTGCCATCCCGCTGACTAGGTCGGGCGTGCAGTTCTTC
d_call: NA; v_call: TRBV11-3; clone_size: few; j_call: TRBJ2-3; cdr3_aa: CASSFAGDTQYF; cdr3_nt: TGTGCCAGCAGCTTTGCCGGAGATACGCAGTATTTT
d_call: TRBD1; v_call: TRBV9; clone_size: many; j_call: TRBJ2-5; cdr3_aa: CASSTQGNPQETQYF; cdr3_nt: TGTGCCAGCAGCACACAGGGGAATCCCCAAGAGACCCAGTACTTC
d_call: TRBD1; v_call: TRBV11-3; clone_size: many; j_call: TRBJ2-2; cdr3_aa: CASSFGQGGTGELFF; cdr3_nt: TGTGCCAGCAGCTTCGGACAGGGAGGAACCGGGGAGCTGTTTTTT
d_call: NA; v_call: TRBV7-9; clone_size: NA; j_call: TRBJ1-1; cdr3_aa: CVSSLVVSMNTEAFF; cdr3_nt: TGTGTCAGCAGCTTAGTGGTATCTATGAACACTGAAGCTTTCTTT
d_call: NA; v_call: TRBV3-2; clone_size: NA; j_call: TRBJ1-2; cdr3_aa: CASSQDSRQGDAYGYTF; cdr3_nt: TGTGCCAGCAGCCAAGATAGTAGGCAGGGGGACGCCTATGGCTACACCTTC
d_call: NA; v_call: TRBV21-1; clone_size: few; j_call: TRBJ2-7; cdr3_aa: CASSKAKTGYEQYF; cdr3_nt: TGTGCCAGCAGCAAAGCGAAGACAGGTTACGAGCAGTACTTC
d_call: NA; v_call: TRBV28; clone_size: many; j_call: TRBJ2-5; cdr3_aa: CASQTGSETQYF; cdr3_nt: TGTGCCAGCCAAACAGGGTCAGAGACCCAGTACTTC
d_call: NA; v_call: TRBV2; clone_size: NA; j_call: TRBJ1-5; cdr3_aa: CASSEFRGGNQPQHF; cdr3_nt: TGTGCCAGCAGTGAATTTAGGGGCGGCAATCAGCCCCAGCATTTT
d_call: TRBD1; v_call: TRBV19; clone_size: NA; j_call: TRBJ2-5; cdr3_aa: CASSTLGQGASETQYF; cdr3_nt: TGTGCCAGTAGTACGTTGGGACAGGGGGCTTCAGAGACCCAGTACTTC
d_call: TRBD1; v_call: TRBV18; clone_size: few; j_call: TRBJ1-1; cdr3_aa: CASSRDSKNTEAFF; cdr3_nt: TGTGCCAGCTCACGGGACAGCAAGAACACTGAAGCTTTCTTT
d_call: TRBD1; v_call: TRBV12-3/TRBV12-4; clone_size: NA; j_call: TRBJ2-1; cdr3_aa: CASSSGGPYNEQFF; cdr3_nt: TGTGCCAGCAGCTCAGGGGGCCCCTACAATGAGCAGTTCTTC
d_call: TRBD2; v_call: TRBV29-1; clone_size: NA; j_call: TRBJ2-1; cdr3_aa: CSVGRTKSGRAAEEQFF; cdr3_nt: TGCAGCGTTGGTCGAACTAAGAGCGGGAGGGCCGCAGAGGAGCAGTTCTTC
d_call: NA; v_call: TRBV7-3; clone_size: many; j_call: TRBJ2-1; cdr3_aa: CASSLLGRYNEQFF; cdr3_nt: TGTGCCAGCAGCTTGCTGGGCAGGTACAATGAGCAGTTCTTC
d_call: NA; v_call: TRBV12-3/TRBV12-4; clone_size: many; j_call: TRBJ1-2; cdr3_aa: CASRGHGYTF; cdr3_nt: TGTGCCAGCAGGGGTCATGGCTACACCTTC
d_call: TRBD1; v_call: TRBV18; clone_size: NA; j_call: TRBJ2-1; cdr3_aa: CASSLRDRAFDEQFF; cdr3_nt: TGTGCCAGCTCACTACGGGACAGGGCTTTCGATGAGCAGTTCTTC
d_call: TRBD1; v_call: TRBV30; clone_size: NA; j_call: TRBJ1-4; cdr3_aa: CAWSVLGQSVFF; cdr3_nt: TGTGCCTGGAGTGTACTGGGACAGTCGGTGTTTTTT
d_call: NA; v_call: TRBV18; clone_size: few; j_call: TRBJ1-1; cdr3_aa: CASSPRTRTEAFF; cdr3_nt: TGTGCCAGCTCACCAAGGACAAGAACTGAAGCTTTCTTT
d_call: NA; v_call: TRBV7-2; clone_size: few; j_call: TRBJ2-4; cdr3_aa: CASSEQGDKNIQYF; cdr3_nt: TGTGCCAGCAGCGAGCAGGGCGACAAAAACATTCAGTACTTC
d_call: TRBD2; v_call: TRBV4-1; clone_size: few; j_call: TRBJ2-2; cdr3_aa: CASSQAAGLAENTGELFF; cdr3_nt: TGCGCCAGCAGCCAAGCCGCGGGACTAGCGGAAAACACCGGGGAGCTGTTTTTT
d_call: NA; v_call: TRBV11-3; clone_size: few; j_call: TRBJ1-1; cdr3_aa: CAGSPRGKNTEAFF; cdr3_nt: TGTGCCGGCAGCCCAAGAGGGAAGAACACTGAAGCTTTCTTT
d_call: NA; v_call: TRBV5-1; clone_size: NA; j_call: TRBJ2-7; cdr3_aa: CASSLDGSRQYEQYF; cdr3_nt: TGCGCCAGCAGCTTAGACGGCTCGAGACAATACGAGCAGTACTTC
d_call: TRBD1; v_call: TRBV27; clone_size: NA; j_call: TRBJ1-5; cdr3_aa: CASSLYKGGGNQPQHF; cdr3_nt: TGTGCCAGCAGTCTTTACAAAGGGGGCGGCAATCAGCCCCAGCATTTT
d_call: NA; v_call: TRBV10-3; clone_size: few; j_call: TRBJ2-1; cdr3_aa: CAVTDGWSTSSEQFF; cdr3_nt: TGTGCCGTCACGGACGGGTGGAGTACTAGCTCTGAGCAGTTCTTC
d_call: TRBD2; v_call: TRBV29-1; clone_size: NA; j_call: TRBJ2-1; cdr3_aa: CSVAGLAGENEQFF; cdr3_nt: TGCAGCGTTGCGGGACTAGCGGGAGAAAATGAGCAGTTCTTC
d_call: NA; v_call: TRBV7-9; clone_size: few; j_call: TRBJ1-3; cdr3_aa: CASSLVTASGNTIYF; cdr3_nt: TGTGCCAGCAGCTTAGTTACTGCCTCTGGAAACACCATATATTTT
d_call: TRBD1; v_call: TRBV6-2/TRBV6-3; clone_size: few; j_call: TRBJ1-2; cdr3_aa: CASTLRTGPYGYTF; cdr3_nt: TGTGCCAGCACCCTCCGGACAGGGCCGTATGGCTACACCTTC
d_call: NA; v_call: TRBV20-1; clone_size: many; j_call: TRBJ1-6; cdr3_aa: CSASPDGNSPLHF; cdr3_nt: TGCAGTGCGAGTCCGGACGGGAACTCACCCCTCCACTTT
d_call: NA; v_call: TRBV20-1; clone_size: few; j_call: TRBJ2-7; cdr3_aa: CSARDRLSGWYEQYF; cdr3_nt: TGCAGTGCTAGAGATCGATTGAGCGGTTGGTACGAGCAGTACTTC
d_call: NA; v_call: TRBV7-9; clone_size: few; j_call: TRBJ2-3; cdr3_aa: CASSLRLTSTDTQYF; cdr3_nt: TGTGCCAGCAGCTTAAGGTTAACAAGCACAGATACGCAGTATTTT
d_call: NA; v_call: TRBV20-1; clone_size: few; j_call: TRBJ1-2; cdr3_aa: CSAESGTDYGYTF; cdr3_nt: TGCAGTGCTGAATCCGGGACGGACTATGGCTACACCTTC
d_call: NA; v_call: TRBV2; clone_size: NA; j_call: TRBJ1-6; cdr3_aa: CASSDFRANSPLHF; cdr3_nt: TGTGCCAGCAGTGATTTCAGGGCTAATTCACCCCTCCACTTT
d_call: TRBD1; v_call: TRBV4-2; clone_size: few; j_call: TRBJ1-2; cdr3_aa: CASSQERTGTYTF; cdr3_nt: TGTGCCAGCAGCCAAGAGAGGACAGGGACCTACACCTTC
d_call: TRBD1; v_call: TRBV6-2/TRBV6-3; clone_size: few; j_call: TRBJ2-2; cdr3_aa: CASSYSGQGARGELFF; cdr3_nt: TGTGCCAGCAGTTACTCCGGACAGGGGGCGCGCGGGGAGCTGTTTTTT